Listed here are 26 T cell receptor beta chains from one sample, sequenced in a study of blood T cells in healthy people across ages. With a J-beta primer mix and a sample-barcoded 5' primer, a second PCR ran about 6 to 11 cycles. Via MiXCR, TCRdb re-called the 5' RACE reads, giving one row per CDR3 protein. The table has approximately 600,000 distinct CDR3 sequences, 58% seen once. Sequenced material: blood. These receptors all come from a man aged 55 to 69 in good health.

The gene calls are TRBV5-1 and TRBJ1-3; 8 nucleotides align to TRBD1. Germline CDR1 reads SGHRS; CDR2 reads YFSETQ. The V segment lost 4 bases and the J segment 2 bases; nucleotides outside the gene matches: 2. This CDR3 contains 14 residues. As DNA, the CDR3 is TGCGCCAGCAGCCCACAGGGGGCTGGAAACACCATATATTTT. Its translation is CASSPQGAGNTIYF.

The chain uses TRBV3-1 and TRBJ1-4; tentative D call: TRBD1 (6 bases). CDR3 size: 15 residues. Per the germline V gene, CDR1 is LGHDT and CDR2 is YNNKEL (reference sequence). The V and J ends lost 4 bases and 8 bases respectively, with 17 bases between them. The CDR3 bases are TGTGCCAGCAGCCCTCATGGGGGGGCCAACGAAAAACTGTTTTTT. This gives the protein CASSPHGGANEKLFF.

DNA for the CDR3: TGTGCCAGCAGTGAAACCTGGGTGGCCAAAAACATTCAGTACTTC. It specifies CASSETWVAKNIQYF. The rearrangement joins TRBV6-1 to TRBJ2-4; D remains unclear. The germline gives CDR1 MNHNS, CDR2 SASEGT. V gave up 2 bases and J gave up 1 base, with 9 bases separating them. The CDR3 consists of 15 residues.

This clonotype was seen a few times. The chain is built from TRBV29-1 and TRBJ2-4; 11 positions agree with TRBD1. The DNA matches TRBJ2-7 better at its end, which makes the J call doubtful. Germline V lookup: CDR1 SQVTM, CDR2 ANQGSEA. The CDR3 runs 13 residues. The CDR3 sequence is CSVSDRGLYEQYF. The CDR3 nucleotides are TGCAGCGTTTCGGACAGGGGGCTATACGAGCAGTACTTC.

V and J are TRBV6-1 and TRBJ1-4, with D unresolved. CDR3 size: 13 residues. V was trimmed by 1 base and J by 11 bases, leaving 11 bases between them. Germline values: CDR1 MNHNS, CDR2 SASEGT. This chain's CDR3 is CASSEEEGRKLFF. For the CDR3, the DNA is TGTGCCAGCAGTGAAGAGGAGGGTCGGAAACTGTTTTTT.

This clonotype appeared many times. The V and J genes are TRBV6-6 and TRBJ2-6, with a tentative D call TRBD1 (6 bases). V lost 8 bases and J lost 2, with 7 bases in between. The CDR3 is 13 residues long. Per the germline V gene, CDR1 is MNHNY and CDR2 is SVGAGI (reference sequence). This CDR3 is CASEGAGANVLTF. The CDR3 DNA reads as TGTGCCAGCGAGGGGGCTGGGGCCAACGTCCTGACTTTC.

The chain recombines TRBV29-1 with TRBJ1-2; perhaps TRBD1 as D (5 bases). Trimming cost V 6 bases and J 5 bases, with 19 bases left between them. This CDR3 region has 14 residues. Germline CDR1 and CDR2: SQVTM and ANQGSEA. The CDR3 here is CSVQTERTLYGYTF. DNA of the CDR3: TGCAGCGTGCAGACAGAGAGAACACTGTATGGCTACACCTTC.

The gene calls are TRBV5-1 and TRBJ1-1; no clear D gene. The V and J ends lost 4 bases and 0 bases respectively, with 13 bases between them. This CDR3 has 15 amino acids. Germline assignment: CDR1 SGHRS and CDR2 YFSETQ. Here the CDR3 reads CASSPQEGMNTEAFF. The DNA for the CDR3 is TGCGCCAGCAGCCCTCAGGAGGGAATGAACACTGAAGCTTTCTTT.

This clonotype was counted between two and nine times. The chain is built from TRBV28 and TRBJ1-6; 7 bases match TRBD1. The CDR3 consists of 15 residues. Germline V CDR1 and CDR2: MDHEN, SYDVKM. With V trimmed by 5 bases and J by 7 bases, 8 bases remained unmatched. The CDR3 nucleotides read TGTGCCAGCAGTATCCCGGGACAGACAAATTCACCCCTCCACTTT. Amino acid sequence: CASSIPGQTNSPLHF.

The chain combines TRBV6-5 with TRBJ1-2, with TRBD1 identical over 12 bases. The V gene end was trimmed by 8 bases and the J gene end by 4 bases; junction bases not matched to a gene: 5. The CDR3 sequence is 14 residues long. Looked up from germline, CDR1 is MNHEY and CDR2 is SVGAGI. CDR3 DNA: TGTGCCAGCGGGACAGGGGGCGCGGGCTATGGCTACACCTTC. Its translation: CASGTGGAGYGYTF.

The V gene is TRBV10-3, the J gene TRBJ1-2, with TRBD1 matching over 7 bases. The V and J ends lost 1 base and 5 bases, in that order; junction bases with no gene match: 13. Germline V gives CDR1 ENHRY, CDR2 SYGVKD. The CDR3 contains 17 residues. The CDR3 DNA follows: TGTGCCATCAGTGAGTATTCCACCGGACAGGCGAAATATGGCTACACCTTC. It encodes CAISEYSTGQAKYGYTF.

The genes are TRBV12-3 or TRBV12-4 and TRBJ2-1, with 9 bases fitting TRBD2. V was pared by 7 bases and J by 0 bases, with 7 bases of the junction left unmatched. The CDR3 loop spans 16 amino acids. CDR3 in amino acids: CASTQRRGGSYNEQFF. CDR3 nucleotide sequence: TGTGCCAGCACCCAAAGGCGGGGGGGCTCCTACAATGAGCAGTTCTTC.

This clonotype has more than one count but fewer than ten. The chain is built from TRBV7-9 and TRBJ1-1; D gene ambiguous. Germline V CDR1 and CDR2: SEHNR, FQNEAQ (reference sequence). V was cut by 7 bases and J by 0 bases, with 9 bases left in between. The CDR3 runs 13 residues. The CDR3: CASNNLMNTEAFF. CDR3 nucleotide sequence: TGTGCCAGCAACAATTTAATGAACACTGAAGCTTTCTTT.

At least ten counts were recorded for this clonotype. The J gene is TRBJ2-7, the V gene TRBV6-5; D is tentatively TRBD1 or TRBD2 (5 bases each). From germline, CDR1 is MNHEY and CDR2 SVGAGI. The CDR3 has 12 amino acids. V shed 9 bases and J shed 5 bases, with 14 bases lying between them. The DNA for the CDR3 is TGTGCCAGTCAGGGAGACGTCAACGAGCAGTACTTC. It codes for CASQGDVNEQYF.

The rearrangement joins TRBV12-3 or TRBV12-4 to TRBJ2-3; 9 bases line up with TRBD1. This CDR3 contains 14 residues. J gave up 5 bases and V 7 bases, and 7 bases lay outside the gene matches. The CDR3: CASIRTGVRDTQYF. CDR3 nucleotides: TGTGCCAGCATTAGGACAGGGGTACGAGATACGCAGTATTTT.

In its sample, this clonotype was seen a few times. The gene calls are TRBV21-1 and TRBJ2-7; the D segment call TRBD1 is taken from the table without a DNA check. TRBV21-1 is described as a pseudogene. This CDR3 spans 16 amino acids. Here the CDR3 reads CASSKGCRVNSYEQYF. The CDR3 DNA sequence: TGTGCCAGCAGCAAAGGTTGCAGGGTAAACTCCTACGAGCAGTACTTC.

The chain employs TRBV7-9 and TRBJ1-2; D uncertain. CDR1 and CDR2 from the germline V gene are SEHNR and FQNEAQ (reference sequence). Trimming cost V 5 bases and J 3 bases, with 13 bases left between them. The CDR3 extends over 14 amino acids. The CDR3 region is CASSLERHHYGYTF. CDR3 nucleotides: TGTGCCAGCAGCCTCGAGCGGCACCACTATGGCTACACCTTC.

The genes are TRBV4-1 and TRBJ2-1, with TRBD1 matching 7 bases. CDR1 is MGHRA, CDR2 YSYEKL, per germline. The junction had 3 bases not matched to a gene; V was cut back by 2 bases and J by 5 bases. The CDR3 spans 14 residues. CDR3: CASSQLGTDNEQFF. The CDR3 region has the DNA TGCGCCAGCAGCCAACTCGGGACAGACAATGAGCAGTTCTTC.

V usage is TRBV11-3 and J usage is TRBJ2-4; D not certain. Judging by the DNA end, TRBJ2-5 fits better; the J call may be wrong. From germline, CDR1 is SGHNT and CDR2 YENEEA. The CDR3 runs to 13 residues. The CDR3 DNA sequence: TGTGCCAGCAGCTTTAAGGGATCGGAGACCCAGTACTTC. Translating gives CASSFKGSETQYF.

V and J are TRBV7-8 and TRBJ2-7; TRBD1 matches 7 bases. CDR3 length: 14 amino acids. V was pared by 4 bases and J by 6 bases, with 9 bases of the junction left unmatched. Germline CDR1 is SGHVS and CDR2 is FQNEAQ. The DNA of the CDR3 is TGTGCCAGCAGCTCCCTTGGACAGGACGCCGAGCAGTACTTC. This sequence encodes CASSSLGQDAEQYF.

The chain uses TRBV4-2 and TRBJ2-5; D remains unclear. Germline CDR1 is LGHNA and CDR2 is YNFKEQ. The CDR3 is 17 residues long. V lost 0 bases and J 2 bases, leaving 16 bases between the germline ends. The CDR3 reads CASSQESGSPHQETQYF. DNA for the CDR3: TGTGCCAGCAGCCAAGAATCGGGCAGCCCACATCAAGAGACCCAGTACTTC.

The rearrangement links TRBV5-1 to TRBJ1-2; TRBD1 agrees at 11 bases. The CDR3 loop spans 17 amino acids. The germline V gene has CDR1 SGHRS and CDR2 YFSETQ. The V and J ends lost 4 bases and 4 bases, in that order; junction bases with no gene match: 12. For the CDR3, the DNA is TGCGCCAGCAGCACCCGGATCGGACAGGGGGCTCTCTATGGCTACACCTTC. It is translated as CASSTRIGQGALYGYTF.

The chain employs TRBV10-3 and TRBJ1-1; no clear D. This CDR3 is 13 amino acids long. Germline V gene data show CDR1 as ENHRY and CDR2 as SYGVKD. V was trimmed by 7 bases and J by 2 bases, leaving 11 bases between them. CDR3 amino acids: CAIMPHLNTEAFF. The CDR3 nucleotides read TGTGCCATCATGCCCCACCTAAACACTGAAGCTTTCTTT.

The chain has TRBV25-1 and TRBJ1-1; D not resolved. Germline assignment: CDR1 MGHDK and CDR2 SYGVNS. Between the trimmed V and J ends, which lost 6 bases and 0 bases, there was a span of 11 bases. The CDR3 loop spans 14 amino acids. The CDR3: CASRDQSLNTEAFF. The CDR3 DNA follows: TGTGCCAGCAGGGACCAAAGTCTGAACACTGAAGCTTTCTTT.

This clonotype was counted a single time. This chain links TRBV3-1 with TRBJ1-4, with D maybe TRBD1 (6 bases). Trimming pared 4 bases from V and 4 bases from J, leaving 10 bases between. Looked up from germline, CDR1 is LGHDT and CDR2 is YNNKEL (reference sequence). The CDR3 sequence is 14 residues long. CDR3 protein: CASSPDSINEKLFF. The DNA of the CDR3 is TGTGCCAGCAGCCCGGACAGCATTAATGAAAAACTGTTTTTT.

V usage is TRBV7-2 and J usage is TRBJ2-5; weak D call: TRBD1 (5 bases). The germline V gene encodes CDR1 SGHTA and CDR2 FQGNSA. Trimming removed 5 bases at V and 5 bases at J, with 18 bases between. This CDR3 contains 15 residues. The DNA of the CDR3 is TGTGCCAGCAGCCCCCGGACGACAGTTGGGGAGACCCAGTACTTC. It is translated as CASSPRTTVGETQYF.